This T cell receptor (beta chain) was obtained from a study of CD8 T cells in ankylosing spondylitis (dated by TCRdb to about 2017). Concerning the study at large: T cell receptor beta repertoires were profiled in healthy donors and ankylosing spondylitis patients so that disease-linked TCR variants could be found. The whole study cohort included roughly 110 healthy donors and 25 ankylosing spondylitis patients. Samples of peripheral blood were taken, and for ankylosing spondylitis patients, synovial fluid was collected as well.

Sequencing was performed on an Illumina HiSeq 2500. Quantitative 5'-RACE with molecular barcodes was the method used to prepare the TCR beta libraries. The paper's data handling went like this. Disease-linked TCR variants were identified with a new computational method built on a probabilistic model of VDJ rearrangement. The public reads were run again by TCRdb, first through fastp at Q25 and then through MiXCR, and only productive beta chains were kept. When rows share a CDR3 protein, they turn into one entry using the most common DNA and genes. What appears here as the V and J calls and clone size reflects TCRdb's work, not the paper's. Counted in this sample were 100,000 to 150,000 distinct CDR3 sequences; roughly 7.3% of them appeared once. The ten biggest clones cover less than 15% of the sample. The study at large found these results: Some TCR beta motif variants had previously been reported in synovial fluid and blood of reactive arthritis patients, which suggested common disease-initiation mechanisms. Blood from ankylosing spondylitis patients appeared to be characterized by a TCR beta motif made up of several highly homologous amino acid variants. Significant enrichment of the disease-linked clones was reported in matched synovial fluid samples from ankylosing spondylitis patients. A CD8+ phenotype was shown by the disease-linked clones, which were found at relatively low frequencies in peripheral blood.

A distance of 22 bases separates the germline ends of V and J, which lose 5 bases and 6 bases respectively. The CDR3 contains 15 residues, cysteine and phenylalanine counted. CDR3 DNA only is kept here, 45 bases in frame from base 1. Taken from the germline V gene (reference sequence), the CDR1 and CDR2 loops are DFQATT and SNEGSKA. At least ten counts were recorded for this clonotype. Its antigen remains undetermined. The sample holds no much larger clone one base away, and base qualities are not on file. The sequence joins TRBV20-1 to TRBJ1-2; TRBD1 is perhaps the D gene, given 6 matching bases. This sequence was found in a male donor with ankylosing spondylitis or in good health (not recorded which). The sequenced sample was blood, either unsorted or a sorted T cell fraction (not recorded which). The CDR3 region has the sequence CSAQPQGSVVDGYTF. The DNA sequence follows: TGCAGTGCTCAACCACAGGGATCGGTCGTCGATGGCTACACCTTC.